The rows below give T cell receptor beta chains drawn from one sample of a study of shared clonotypes between healthy human individuals. This table comes from immunoSEQ multiplex PCR, and its TCRdb copy is limited to in-frame clones, with some not included. The data hold about 190,000 clones, with around 63% observed a single time. Sample: memory CD4+ T cells sorted from blood. The receptors were gathered from a man in his thirties or forties in good health. Each CDR3 is given with its conserved first and last residue. A D gene is named only where the DNA matches it firmly.

v_call: TRBV6-4
j_call: TRBJ2-7
d_call: TRBD1
cdr3_nt: TGTGCCAGCAGGACCGGGACAGGGGGCCACGAGCAGTACTTC
cdr3_aa: CASRTGTGGHEQYF

v_call: TRBV5-6
j_call: TRBJ2-1
d_call: -
cdr3_nt: TGTGCCAGCAGCACTTCGACAGGAGGGTTAACCTACAATGAGCAGTTCTTC
cdr3_aa: CASSTSTGGLTYNEQFF

v_call: TRBV11-2
j_call: TRBJ2-3
d_call: TRBD1
cdr3_nt: TGTGCCAGCAGCCCCTTTGGACAGGGACCAGATACGCAGTATTTT
cdr3_aa: CASSPFGQGPDTQYF

v_call: TRBV5-4
j_call: TRBJ1-4
d_call: TRBD1
cdr3_nt: TGTGCCAGCAGGGGACAGGCCCCAAATGAAAAACTGTTTTTT
cdr3_aa: CASRGQAPNEKLFF

v_call: TRBV28
j_call: TRBJ2-2
d_call: TRBD2
cdr3_nt: TGTGCCAGCACCCCCTCTCTAGCGGGAAACACCGGGGAGCTGTTTTTT
cdr3_aa: CASTPSLAGNTGELFF

v_call: TRBV30
j_call: TRBJ1-2
d_call: -
cdr3_nt: TGTGCCTGGAGAAGTCCTCACTTACAGGGCGTCTATGGCTACACCTTC
cdr3_aa: CAWRSPHLQGVYGYTF

v_call: TRBV5-6
j_call: TRBJ1-3
d_call: -
cdr3_nt: TGTGCCAGCAGCTTTACAGGATCTGGAAACACCATATATTTT
cdr3_aa: CASSFTGSGNTIYF

v_call: TRBV11-3
j_call: TRBJ2-3
d_call: -
cdr3_nt: TGTGCCAGCAGCTTAACGCTAGTGGATACGCAGTATTTT
cdr3_aa: CASSLTLVDTQYF

v_call: TRBV4-1
j_call: TRBJ2-7
d_call: TRBD2
cdr3_nt: TGCGCCAGCAGCCAAGGTGGCGGGGAGGGAACCTACGAGCAGTACTTC
cdr3_aa: CASSQGGGEGTYEQYF

v_call: TRBV27
j_call: TRBJ2-7
d_call: -
cdr3_nt: TGTGCCACCCCCTTTCGAAGGCCTGGGAAAACCTACGAGCAGTACTTC
cdr3_aa: CATPFRRPGKTYEQYF

v_call: TRBV7-2
j_call: TRBJ1-1
d_call: -
cdr3_nt: TGTGCCAGCAGCCGCAGGAAGAACACTGAAGCTTTCTTT
cdr3_aa: CASSRRKNTEAFF

v_call: TRBV19
j_call: TRBJ1-1
d_call: TRBD1
cdr3_nt: TGTGCCAGTAGTATTAGGGGACAGGGGAACACTGAAGCTTTCTTT
cdr3_aa: CASSIRGQGNTEAFF

v_call: TRBV19
j_call: TRBJ1-5
d_call: -
cdr3_nt: TGTGCCAGTAGTATAGAATACGGAAACAATCAGCCCCAGCATTTT
cdr3_aa: CASSIEYGNNQPQHF

v_call: TRBV19
j_call: TRBJ1-3
d_call: -
cdr3_nt: TGTGCCAGTAGCCCCTCCACAGTAAGCTCTGGAAACACCATATATTTT
cdr3_aa: CASSPSTVSSGNTIYF

v_call: TRBV9
j_call: TRBJ2-5
d_call: TRBD1
cdr3_nt: TGTGCCAGCAGCGTGGACAGGGCTGAGACCCAGTACTTC
cdr3_aa: CASSVDRAETQYF

v_call: TRBV4-1
j_call: TRBJ2-1
d_call: -
cdr3_nt: TGCGCCAGCAGCCAAGAGGGTGGACGTATTAACCCCCGATACAATGAGCAGTTCTTC
cdr3_aa: CASSQEGGRINPRYNEQFF

v_call: TRBV6-1
j_call: TRBJ2-2
d_call: -
cdr3_nt: TGTGCCAGCAGTGAACACCTTGACGGGGAGCTGTTTTTT
cdr3_aa: CASSEHLDGELFF

v_call: TRBV7-8
j_call: TRBJ1-2
d_call: -
cdr3_nt: TGTGCCAGCAGCTTCGGGACCTCCTATGGCTACACCTTC
cdr3_aa: CASSFGTSYGYTF